This T cell receptor beta chain was retrieved from a study of shared clonotypes between healthy human individuals. Measured with immunoSEQ multiplex PCR; TCRdb has only the in-frame clones, and not every one. The sample has some 2,000,000 clones, approximately 95% seen once. Study conclusions and caveats: Among four donors, roughly 5% of naive CD4 clonotypes were found in common.

The CDR3 contains 16 residues. V was clipped by 7 bases and J by 1 base, with 16 bases between them. Looked up from germline, CDR1 is SGHVS and CDR2 is FQNEAQ. Note on this clone: Antigen unknown.

The TCR originated in a man aged 18 to 29 in good health. Sequenced sample: naive CD4+ T cells sorted from blood. Subset of the sample: CD45RA+ positively selected. The J gene is TRBJ1-4, the V gene TRBV7-8; possible D gene TRBD1, 5 bases. The CDR3 region has the DNA TGTGCCAGCATCCGCGAGGGGACGGGAACTAATGAAAAACTGTTTTTT. Protein: CASIREGTGTNEKLFF.